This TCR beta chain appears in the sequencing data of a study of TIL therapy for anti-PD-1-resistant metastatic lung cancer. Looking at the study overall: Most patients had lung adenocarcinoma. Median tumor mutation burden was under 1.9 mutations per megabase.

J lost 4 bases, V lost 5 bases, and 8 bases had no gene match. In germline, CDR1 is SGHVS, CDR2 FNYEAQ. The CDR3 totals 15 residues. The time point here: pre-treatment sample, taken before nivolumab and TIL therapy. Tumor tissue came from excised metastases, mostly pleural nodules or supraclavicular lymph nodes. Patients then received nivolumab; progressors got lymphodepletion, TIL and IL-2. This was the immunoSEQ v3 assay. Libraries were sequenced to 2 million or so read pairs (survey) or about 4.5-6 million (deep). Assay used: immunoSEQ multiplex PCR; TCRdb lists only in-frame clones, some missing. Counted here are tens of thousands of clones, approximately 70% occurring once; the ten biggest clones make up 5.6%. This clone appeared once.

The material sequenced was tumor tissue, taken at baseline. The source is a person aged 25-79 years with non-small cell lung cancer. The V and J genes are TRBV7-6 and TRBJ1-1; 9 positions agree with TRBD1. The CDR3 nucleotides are TGTGCCAGCAGCAGTACAGGGGGCGCAGGCACTGAAGCTTTCTTT. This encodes CASSSTGGAGTEAFF.